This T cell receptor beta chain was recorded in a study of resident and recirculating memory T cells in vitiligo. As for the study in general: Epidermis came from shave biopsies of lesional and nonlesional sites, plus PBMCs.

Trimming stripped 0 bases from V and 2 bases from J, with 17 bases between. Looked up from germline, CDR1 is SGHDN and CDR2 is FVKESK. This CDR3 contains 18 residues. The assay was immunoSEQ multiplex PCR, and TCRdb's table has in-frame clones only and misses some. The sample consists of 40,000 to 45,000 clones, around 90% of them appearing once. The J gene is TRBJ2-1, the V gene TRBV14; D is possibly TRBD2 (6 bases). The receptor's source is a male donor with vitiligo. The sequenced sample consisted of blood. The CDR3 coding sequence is TGTGCCAGCAGCCAAGATATTTTTTCGGGGGTAGCCTACAATGAGCAGTTCTTC. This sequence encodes CASSQDIFSGVAYNEQFF. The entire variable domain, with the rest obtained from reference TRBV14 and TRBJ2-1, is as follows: EAGVTQFPSHSVIEKGQTVTLRCDPISGHDNLYWYRRVMGKEIKFLLHFVKESKQDESGMPNNRFLAERTGGTYSTLKVQPAELEDSGVYFCASSQDIFSGVAYNEQFFGPGTRLTVL.